The present T cell receptor (beta chain) was sequenced within a study of metastatic and nonmetastatic thyroid tumors. At the level of the study: Comparison of repertoires was carried out across blood and tumor or nodule tissue from malignant and benign thyroid patients.

Points from the study as a whole: As reported, TCR beta diversity in blood and tumor was significantly higher in malignant thyroid tumors than in benign nodules.

Nobody among the patients had been given any treatment before thyroid surgery. This CDR3 spans 15 amino acids. How the authors handled the data: In papillary thyroid cancer, a distant-metastasis classifier was built using CDR3 differences across clinicopathological groups. TCRdb re-analyzed the PCR reads using MiXCR. The V and J calls reflect TCRdb's pipeline rather than the authors' work. The sample consists of tens of thousands of clones, more than 25% of them appearing once. This clone was seen only a few times. Its antigen is still unknown. The junction differs from germline at one of its ends, possibly a read error.

Specimen: blood. The chain links TRBV12-3 or TRBV12-4 to TRBJ2-3, with 12 bases that match TRBD2. The source is a female donor with papillary thyroid cancer or a benign thyroid nodule (not recorded which). Some clones in this sample may be carry-over from other donors' samples. CDR3 DNA: TGTGCCAGCAGTCTAGCGGGAGGGCCGGCAGATACGCAGTATTTT. This gives the protein CASSLAGGPADTQYF.